This T cell receptor (beta chain) was documented in a study of blood T cell repertoires in COVID-19. This CDR3 spans 16 amino acids. Trimming cost V 4 bases and J 7 bases; bases outside gene matches: 11. Germline V gene sequence: CDR1 MNHEY, CDR2 SVGAGI. TCRdb's copy holds only in-frame clones and misses some; the assay was immunoSEQ multiplex PCR. The sample comprises roughly 53,000 clones, 80% to 90% of which are singletons, and less than 3.5% rests with the top ten. The receptor was derived from a man older than 75 with acute or convalescent COVID-19. Sequencing was done on a sample of peripheral blood. The chain carries TRBV6-5 and TRBJ2-2, with TRBD1 matching 8 bases. The CDR3 here is CASSLLAGGKIGELFF. The CDR3 DNA sequence: TGTGCCAGCAGTTTATTGGCAGGGGGCAAGATCGGGGAGCTGTTTTTT.